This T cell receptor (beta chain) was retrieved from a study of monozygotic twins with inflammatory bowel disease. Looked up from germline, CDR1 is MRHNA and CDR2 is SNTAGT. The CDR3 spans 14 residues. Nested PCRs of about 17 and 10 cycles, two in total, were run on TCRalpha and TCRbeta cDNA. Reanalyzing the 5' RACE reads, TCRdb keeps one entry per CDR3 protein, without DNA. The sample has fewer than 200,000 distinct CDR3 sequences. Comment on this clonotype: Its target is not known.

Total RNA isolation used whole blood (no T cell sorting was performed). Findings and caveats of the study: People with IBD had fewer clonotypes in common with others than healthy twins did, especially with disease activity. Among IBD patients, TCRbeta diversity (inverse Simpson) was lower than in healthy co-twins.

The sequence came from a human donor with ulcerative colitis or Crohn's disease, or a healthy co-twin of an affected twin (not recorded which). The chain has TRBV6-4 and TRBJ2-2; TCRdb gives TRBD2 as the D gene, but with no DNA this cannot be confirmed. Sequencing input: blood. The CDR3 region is CASSIAGGVGELFF.